A single sample is the source of the 9 T cell receptor beta chains below, sequenced in a study of T cells after yellow fever vaccination. TCRdb reprocessed the 5' RACE reads with MiXCR, giving one entry per CDR3 protein. The table has around 310,000 distinct CDR3 sequences, 7.5% to 9% seen once. Sequenced material: PBMCs, taken on the day of the first yellow fever vaccination. All receptors derive from a man younger than 35 who received the YFV17D yellow fever vaccine.

The chain carries TRBV5-4 and TRBJ2-5; TRBD2 aligns across 8 bases. Per the germline V gene, CDR1 is SGHNT and CDR2 is YYREEE (reference sequence). The CDR3 is 14 amino acids. V gave up 0 bases and J gave up 7 bases; unmatched junction bases: 5. The CDR3 reads CASSLDGLAGTQYF. The CDR3 DNA sequence: TGTGCCAGCAGCTTGGATGGACTAGCAGGGACCCAGTACTTC.

The chain couples TRBV6-1 to TRBJ2-3; possibly TRBD1 for D (6 bases). CDR1 and CDR2 from the germline V gene are MNHNS and SASEGT. This CDR3 region has 16 residues. Trimming pared 3 bases from V and 3 bases from J, leaving 16 bases between. The CDR3 sequence is CASSDNGRGSTDTQYF. DNA of the CDR3: TGTGCCAGCAGTGACAACGGCAGGGGTTCGACAGATACGCAGTATTTT.

This clonotype has more than one count but fewer than ten. The chain carries TRBV6-5 and TRBJ2-1; D uncertain. The CDR3 has 16 residues. Between the trimmed V and J ends, which lost 6 bases and 0 bases, there was a span of 15 bases. The germline V gene has CDR1 MNHEY and CDR2 SVGAGI. The CDR3 here is CASSYTALSSYNEQFF. The DNA for the CDR3 is TGTGCCAGCAGCTATACAGCGCTTAGCTCCTACAATGAGCAGTTCTTC.

The CDR3 DNA is TGTGCCAGTAGTACCGCGGGGGGGCCCGGGAATGAGCAGTTCTTC. It yields the protein CASSTAGGPGNEQFF. The gene calls are TRBV19 and TRBJ2-1; TRBD2 aligns across 9 bases. V was clipped by 4 bases and J by 7 bases; unmatched bases: 8. CDR1 LNHDA and CDR2 SQIVND come from the germline V gene (reference sequence). There are 15 residues in the CDR3.

In its sample, this clonotype was seen many times. This rearrangement joins TRBV7-2 to TRBJ1-2; D call uncertain. The germline gives CDR1 SGHTA, CDR2 FQGNSA. Trimming took 0 bases from V and 0 from J, leaving 11 bases between them. The CDR3 totals 16 residues. The CDR3 loop is CASSLAATRANYGYTF. DNA for the CDR3: TGTGCCAGCAGCTTAGCAGCGACTCGAGCTAACTATGGCTACACCTTC. Full variable domain (rest looked up from reference TRBV7-2 and TRBJ1-2): GAGVSQSPSNKVTEKGKDVELRCDPISGHTALYWYRQSLGQGLEFLIYFQGNSAPDKSGLPSDRFSAERTGGSVSTLTIQRTQQEDSAVYLCASSLAATRANYGYTFGSGTRLTVV.

By share of the sample, this clonotype is medium-sized. The chain links TRBV4-3 to TRBJ2-1; 12 bases match TRBD2. Trimming cost V 0 bases and J 4 bases; bases outside gene matches: 1. Germline V CDR1 and CDR2: LGHNA, YSLEER. The CDR3 consists of 16 residues. In DNA form, the CDR3 reads TGCGCCAGCAGCCAAGAAACTAGCGGGGGGTACAATGAGCAGTTCTTC. This codes for CASSQETSGGYNEQFF.

The V and J genes are TRBV10-3 and TRBJ2-7, with 7 bases matching TRBD1. The CDR3 spans 14 residues. Germline V gene data show CDR1 as ENHRY and CDR2 as SYGVKD. With V trimmed by 11 bases and J by 0 bases, 10 bases remained unmatched. This CDR3 is CAAMGQLSSYEQYF. In DNA form, the CDR3 reads TGTGCCGCCATGGGACAGCTGAGCTCCTACGAGCAGTACTTC.

The CDR3 spells CASSERGQPNQPQHF. The CDR3 DNA reads TGTGCCAGCAGTGAAAGGGGGCAACCTAATCAGCCCCAGCATTTT. The J gene is TRBJ1-5, the V gene TRBV6-1, with TRBD1 matching 7 bases. The CDR3 loop spans 15 amino acids. The ends lost 2 bases at V and 4 bases at J; junction bases unmatched: 5. Germline loops: CDR1 MNHNS, CDR2 SASEGT.

There are a few counts of this clonotype. The chain joins TRBV5-1 to TRBJ2-3; 7 bases are a match to TRBD1. The CDR3 spans 15 residues. Germline V gene lookup returns CDR1 SGHRS and CDR2 YFSETQ. V was pared by 2 bases and J by 2 bases, with 5 bases of the junction left unmatched. CDR3 DNA: TGCGCCAGCAGCTTCCGGGACAGTTACACAGATACGCAGTATTTT. It codes for CASSFRDSYTDTQYF.